This T cell receptor beta chain was captured by sequencing in a study of cytomegalovirus exposure and HLA in healthy donors (dated by TCRdb to 2015 to 2018). Describing the broader study: An earlier analysis of about 560 of the donors reported 276 Gb of sequence data and approximately 120 million unique TCR beta sequences obtained from approximately 180 million T cells. An early release covering 500 to 750 HLA-typed donors comprised roughly 300 gigabases of sequencing data and 85 million to 100 million unique TCR sequences. Among the roughly 400 genotyped donors, around 81% belonged to the genetic ancestry cluster associated with self-reported Caucasian donors. The aim of the study was to test whether cataloging public T cell receptors could identify signatures of past pathogen exposure. The T cell repertoires of roughly 660 subjects were profiled by immunosequencing and related to cytomegalovirus serostatus. In addition to the first cohort of around 670 subjects, a separate validation cohort of 100 to 150 different subjects was used. High-throughput TCR immunosequencing, statistical association of individual TCRs with disease status, and machine learning were combined to predict cytomegalovirus infection status. A later analysis re-examined previously published TCR beta repertoires from roughly 650 donors and added high-resolution HLA genotyping to investigate patterns of TCR occurrence. Rather than using new phenotypic data, the later analysis identified candidate immune exposures from TCR beta sequences and from how often those sequences occurred across donors. An earlier analysis of approximately 500 of the donors applied high-throughput TCR beta sequencing to assess whether each TCR beta V gene segment acted as functional or pseudogenic. Alongside the repertoire data, information on donor age, sex, ethnicity and CMV serostatus was compiled. In a later genetic analysis, genome-wide SNP genotypes for about three fifths of the roughly 670 donors were used, and that subset was treated as a discovery cohort. All discovery cohort repertoires had been generated on a single sequencing platform. Both class I and class II loci were covered by HLA typing, at four-digit resolution. Typing coverage varied by locus: roughly 620-640 donors for A, B, C, DRB1 and DQB1; roughly 510 for DQA1; over 600 for DPA1; roughly 470 for DPB1. Because of strong linkage in the cohort, roughly five DR-DQ haplotypes were treated as single units for association and clustering. Across some 400 genotyped donors of the cohort, an average of about 220,000 unique TCR beta nucleotide sequences per donor were sequenced, and roughly 20% of those sequences were non-productive.

This clone was counted between two and nine times. There is no known antigen for this receptor. No qualities accompany the bases; no much larger clone lies one base away. Library creation used the immunoSEQ multiplex PCR assay. For the multiplex PCR, a mixture combining 60 forward primers for TCR Vbeta segments and 13 reverse primers for TCR Jbeta segments was used. A multiplex PCR assay on genomic DNA amplified the CDR3 region of rearranged TCR beta genes. The amplified TCR beta libraries were sequenced on the Illumina HiSeq System as 87-base-pair reads. The paper's data handling went like this. A later analysis counted about 76 million unique TCR beta chains across the 600 to 850 repertoires, and some 11 million of these chains were shared by at least two donors. Raw reads were error-corrected and collapsed into unique sequences by a nearest-neighbor algorithm in which closely related sequences were merged to remove PCR and sequencing errors. To assign V, D and J gene segments, CDR3 sequences were aligned to IMGT reference sequences. For a sequence to be retained, a match of at least six nucleotides was required to both a V gene segment and a J gene segment. A rearrangement was called productive if the CDR3 had no stop codons and remained in frame with V and J, and every other rearrangement was called non-productive. CDR3 was defined by IMGT convention, running from the second conserved V-encoded cysteine to the conserved J-encoded phenylalanine. In an earlier analysis of more than 550 of the donors, sequences lacking an unambiguous match to a single V gene segment were excluded. An earlier analysis of approximately 590 of the donors called V segments functional above 56.7% productive rearrangements and segregating when the between-donor standard deviation exceeded 5%. To diagnose cytomegalovirus status from the catalog of TCR beta chain sequences, a statistical classification framework was built. V and J gene assignment, in a later analysis, came from comparing TCR nucleotide sequences with IMGT/GENE-DB human TR gene sequences. The TCRdist pipeline was used in a later analysis to assign CDR3 sequences and most-parsimonious VDJ recombination scenarios. In a later analysis, each TCR beta chain was defined by its CDR3 amino acid sequence together with its V-gene family, and reads without a unique V-gene family were excluded. In a later analysis, fewer than 650 highly shared, low-generation-probability nucleotide sequences were removed to address suspected cross-contamination and a sequencing artifact. For each public chain, a later analysis derived a clonal expansion index from normalized ranks of inferred template counts within each repertoire. A later analysis computed generation probabilities with a VDJ recombination model fitted to out-of-frame rearrangements, and checked the results against IGoR. In a later analysis, hypergeometric tests were used to score TCR-TCR, TCR-HLA and TCR-CMV co-occurrence, with a repertoire-size bias correction applied to TCR pairs. False discovery rates were estimated in a later analysis by permuting HLA or CMV assignments 20 times. A later analysis grouped co-occurring TCRs with DBSCAN, adding TCRdist sequence similarity when clustering within HLA-allele-positive subsets. Repertoires with fewer than 30,000 or more than 120,000 public chains, plus five repertoires with anomalous nucleotide sharing, were excluded from co-occurrence clustering. In its TCRdb copy, this immuneACCESS table keeps in-frame sequences only and misses some clones. Where compared with another copy, unresolved V genes explain less than half of these, and the others have no known cause. Clone size and V and J calls were adopted from that table, with D and trimming inferred from the DNA. The sample has 150,000 to 180,000 clones on record, 80% of them singletons. The top ten hold around 5.6% of the sample.

After removal of 0 bases from V and 5 bases from J, the junction retains 7 bases not matched to a gene. The CDR3 goes from the cysteine to the phenylalanine over 16 residues. Of all the DNA, just the CDR3 is kept, 48 bases in frame from base 1. CDR1 and CDR2, looked up from the germline V gene, are MNHEY and SVGAGI. In total, 666 healthy bone marrow donors made up the cohort. At the time of sampling, all cohort members were nominally healthy, though unrecorded immune exposures were likely present. The donor tested CMV seropositive, placing the donor among the 290 or so seropositive members of the cohort. A peripheral blood sample was provided by each donor, and peripheral blood mononuclear cells were used for TCR beta sequencing. Genomic DNA extraction from the blood cell samples was performed with the Qiagen DNeasy Blood Extraction Kit. The paper as a whole reports these results and caveats: Presence/absence analyses assumed roughly uniform sequencing depth across donors, an assumption that may not hold. The study listed 150 to 200 TCR beta chains as associated with cytomegalovirus. A later genetic analysis reported fewer N-insertions in productive TCRs among donors in an Asian-associated ancestry cluster than the approximately 700-donor mean. In a later analysis, several top co-occurrence clusters were reported to appear linked to parvovirus B19, influenza, CMV and Epstein-Barr virus. Correlated functional status among segregating V segments might be attributable to linkage disequilibrium, but an unknown experimental factor could not be ruled out. A later analysis found that HLA-associated TCR beta chains were more clonally expanded and had lower generation probabilities than equally common non-associated chains. When HLA alleles, especially DR and DQ, strongly co-occurred, attributing TCR associations to individual alleles was difficult. At a false discovery rate of 0.05, a later analysis linked around 15,000 TCR beta sequences to specific HLA alleles. Most TCR sequences were observed very rarely across donors, whereas some public TCRs were present in many individuals. The classifier was reported to diagnose cytomegalovirus status with high specificity and sensitivity in both the original and validation cohorts. A later genetic analysis associated a missense DCLRE1C variant with V-gene and J-gene trimming of TCR beta chains, and an independent cohort replicated the association. An earlier analysis of around 540 of the donors showed that most TCR beta V segments appeared in productive rearrangements either about 90% or about 30% of the time, which broadly matched IMGT annotations. Because HLA typing was unavailable for some donors at each locus, only the typed subset was used in association tests. In vitro tests confirmed that a few of the cytomegalovirus-associated TCR beta chains recognize cytomegalovirus antigens. It was suggested by the authors that the approach could potentially be generalized to other disease states and immunological phenotypes. A group of highly shared sequence variants was considered likely to be a technical artifact of the sequencing pipeline. In this cohort, only TCR beta chains were sequenced, and detectable features were limited by the absence of alpha or paired-chain data. A further reported finding was that TCR beta sequences accurately predicted the HLA-A and HLA-B alleles for most subjects in the first cohort. The only immune exposure information available for the cohort was CMV serostatus. Because counts were too low, 15 to 20 rarely observed V segments, including chromosome 9 orphons, were excluded from the earlier analysis of around 640 of the donors. Some IMGT-functional V segments, including TRBV6-2 and TRBV6-3, could not be told apart with the 87-base-pair reads, so those segments were excluded. According to a later analysis, most CMV-associated TCR beta chains appeared to be HLA-restricted, and the HLA associations seemed to be driven largely by CMV exposure. A later analysis found that TCR association rates varied across HLA loci, with DRB1 alleles showing the most associated TCRs and HLA-C alleles the fewest.

Recombination linked TRBV6-5 to TRBJ2-5, with 9 bases in between that match TRBD2. Sequencing used PBMCs. This receptor was taken from a middle-aged woman in good health and CMV-seropositive. The DNA is TGTGCCAGCAGTTACTCGGCGGGAGGGTTAGTTGAGACCCAGTACTTC. It translates as CASSYSAGGLVETQYF.